The present TCR beta chain was sequenced within a study of blood T cells in healthy people across ages. Study information: Template switching recovered approximately one barcoded beta molecule for every two T cells.

A sample-barcoded 5' primer and a J-beta primer mix were used in a second PCR of about 7 to 11 cycles. Via MiXCR, TCRdb re-called the 5' RACE reads, giving one row per CDR3 protein. The sample records roughly 500,000 distinct CDR3 sequences, 27% being singletons. This clonotype appeared a few times. This CDR3 has 14 amino acids. With V trimmed by 5 bases and J by 7 bases, 9 bases remained unmatched. Germline CDR1 MNHEY, CDR2 SVGAGI. V is TRBV6-5 and J is TRBJ1-2; 8 positions match TRBD1. Sequenced material: blood. The receptor was derived from a woman aged 70-85 years in good health. CDR3 DNA: TGTGCCAGCAGTGGACGCAGGGGGCAAGGTGGCTACACCTTC. Encoded protein: CASSGRRGQGGYTF.